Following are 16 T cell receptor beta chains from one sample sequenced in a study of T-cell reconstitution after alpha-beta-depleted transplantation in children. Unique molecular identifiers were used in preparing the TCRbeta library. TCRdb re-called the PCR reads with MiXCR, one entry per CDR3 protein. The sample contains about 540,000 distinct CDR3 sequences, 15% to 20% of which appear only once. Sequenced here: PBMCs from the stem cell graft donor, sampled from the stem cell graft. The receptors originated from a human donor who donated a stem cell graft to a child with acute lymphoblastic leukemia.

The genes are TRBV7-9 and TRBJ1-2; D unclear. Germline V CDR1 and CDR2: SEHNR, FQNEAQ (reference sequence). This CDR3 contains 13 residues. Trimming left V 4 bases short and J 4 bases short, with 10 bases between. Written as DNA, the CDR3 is TGTGCCAGCAGCTCGGGGTTCCCCTATGGCTACACCTTC. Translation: CASSSGFPYGYTF.

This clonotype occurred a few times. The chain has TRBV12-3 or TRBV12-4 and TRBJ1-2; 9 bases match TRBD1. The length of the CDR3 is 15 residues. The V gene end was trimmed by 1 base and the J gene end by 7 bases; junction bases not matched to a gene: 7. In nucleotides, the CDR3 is TGTGCCAGCAGTTTAGGGACAGGGGAAGGGAGTGGCTACACCTTC. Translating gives CASSLGTGEGSGYTF.

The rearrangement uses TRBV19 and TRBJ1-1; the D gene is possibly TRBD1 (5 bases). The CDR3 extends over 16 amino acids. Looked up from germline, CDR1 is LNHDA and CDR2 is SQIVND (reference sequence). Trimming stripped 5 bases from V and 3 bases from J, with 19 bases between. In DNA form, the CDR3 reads TGTGCCAGTAGTGAAGGGTCAACAGGCAGGGACACTGAAGCTTTCTTT. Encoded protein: CASSEGSTGRDTEAFF.

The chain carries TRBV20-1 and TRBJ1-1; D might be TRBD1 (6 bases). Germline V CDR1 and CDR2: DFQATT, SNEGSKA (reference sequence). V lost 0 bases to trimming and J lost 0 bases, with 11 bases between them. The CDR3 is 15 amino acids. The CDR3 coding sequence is TGCAGTGCTAGAGATCGAGGACAGTTGAACACTGAAGCTTTCTTT. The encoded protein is CSARDRGQLNTEAFF.

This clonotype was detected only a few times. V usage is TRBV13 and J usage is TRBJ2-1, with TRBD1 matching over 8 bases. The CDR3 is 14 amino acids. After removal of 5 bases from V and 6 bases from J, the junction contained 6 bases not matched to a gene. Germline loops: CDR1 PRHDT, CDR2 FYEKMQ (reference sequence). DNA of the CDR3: TGTGCCAGCAGCCGACAGGGGTCGTTCAATGAGCAGTTCTTC. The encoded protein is CASSRQGSFNEQFF.

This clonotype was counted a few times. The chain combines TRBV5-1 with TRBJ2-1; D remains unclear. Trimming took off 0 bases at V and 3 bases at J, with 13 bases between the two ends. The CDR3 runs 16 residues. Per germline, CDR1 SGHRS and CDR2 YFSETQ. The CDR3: CASSLDPNSLYNEQFF. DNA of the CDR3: TGCGCCAGCAGCTTGGATCCCAACTCCCTCTACAATGAGCAGTTCTTC.

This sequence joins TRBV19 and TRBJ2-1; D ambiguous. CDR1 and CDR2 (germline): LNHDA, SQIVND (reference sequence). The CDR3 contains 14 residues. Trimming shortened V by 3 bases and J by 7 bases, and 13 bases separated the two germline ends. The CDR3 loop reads CASSIGHDLNEQFF. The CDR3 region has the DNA TGTGCCAGTAGTATTGGCCACGACCTAAATGAGCAGTTCTTC.

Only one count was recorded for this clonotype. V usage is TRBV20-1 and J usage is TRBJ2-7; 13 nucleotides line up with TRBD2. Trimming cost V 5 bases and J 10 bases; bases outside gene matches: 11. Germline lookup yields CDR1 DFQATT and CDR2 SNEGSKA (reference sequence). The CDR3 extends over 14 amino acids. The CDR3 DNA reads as TGCAGTGCTCAACCGGGACTAGCGGGGCCACACCAGTACTTC. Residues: CSAQPGLAGPHQYF.

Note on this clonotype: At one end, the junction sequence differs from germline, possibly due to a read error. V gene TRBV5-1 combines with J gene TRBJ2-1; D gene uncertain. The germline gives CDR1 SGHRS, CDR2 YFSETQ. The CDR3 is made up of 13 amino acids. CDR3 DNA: TGCGTCAGCAGCTTGCTGCGAAACAATGAGCAGTTCTTC. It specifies CVSSLLRNNEQFF.

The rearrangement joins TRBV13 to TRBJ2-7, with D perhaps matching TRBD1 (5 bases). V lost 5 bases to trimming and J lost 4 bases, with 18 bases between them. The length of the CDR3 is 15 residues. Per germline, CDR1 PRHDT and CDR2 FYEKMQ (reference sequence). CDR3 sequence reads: CASSNWGGQIYEQYF. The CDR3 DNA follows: TGTGCCAGCAGCAACTGGGGTGGACAAATATACGAGCAGTACTTC.

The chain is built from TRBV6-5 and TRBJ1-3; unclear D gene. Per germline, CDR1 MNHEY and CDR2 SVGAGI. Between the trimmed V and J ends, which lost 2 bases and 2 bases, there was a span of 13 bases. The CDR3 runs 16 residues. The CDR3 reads CASSYGREVTGNTIYF. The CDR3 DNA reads TGTGCCAGCAGTTACGGGCGGGAGGTAACTGGAAACACCATATATTTT.

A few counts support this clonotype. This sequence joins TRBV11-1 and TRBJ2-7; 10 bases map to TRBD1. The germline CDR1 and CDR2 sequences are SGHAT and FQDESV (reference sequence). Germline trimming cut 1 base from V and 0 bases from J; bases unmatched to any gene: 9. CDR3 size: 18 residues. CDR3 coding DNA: TGTGCCAGCAGCTTAGACGGTTGGGGACAGGGGCACTCCTACGAGCAGTACTTC. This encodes CASSLDGWGQGHSYEQYF.

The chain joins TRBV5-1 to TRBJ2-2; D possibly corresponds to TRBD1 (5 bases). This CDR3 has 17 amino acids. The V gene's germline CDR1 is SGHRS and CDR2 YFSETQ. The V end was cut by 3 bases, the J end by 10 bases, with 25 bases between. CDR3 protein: CASSWGPLLQAQEELFF. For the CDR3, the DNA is TGCGCCAGCAGCTGGGGCCCCCTCCTCCAGGCGCAAGAGGAGCTGTTTTTT.

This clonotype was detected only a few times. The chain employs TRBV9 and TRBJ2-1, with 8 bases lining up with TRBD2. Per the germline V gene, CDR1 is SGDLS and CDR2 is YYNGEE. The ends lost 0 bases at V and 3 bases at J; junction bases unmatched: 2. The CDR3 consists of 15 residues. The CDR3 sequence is CASSVGAGVYNEQFF. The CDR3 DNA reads TGTGCCAGCAGCGTAGGAGCGGGAGTCTACAATGAGCAGTTCTTC.

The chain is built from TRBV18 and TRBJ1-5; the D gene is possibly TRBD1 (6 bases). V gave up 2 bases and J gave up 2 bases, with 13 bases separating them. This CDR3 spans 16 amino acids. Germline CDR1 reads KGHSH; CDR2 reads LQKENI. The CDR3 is CASSPKGVGGNQPQHF. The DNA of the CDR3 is TGTGCCAGCTCACCAAAGGGGGTCGGTGGCAATCAGCCCCAGCATTTT.

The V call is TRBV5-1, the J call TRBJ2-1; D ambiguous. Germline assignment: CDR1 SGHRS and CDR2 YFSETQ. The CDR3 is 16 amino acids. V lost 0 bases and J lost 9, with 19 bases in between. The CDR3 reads CASSLAASGRVSEQFF. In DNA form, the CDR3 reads TGCGCCAGCAGCTTGGCCGCTTCGGGTCGAGTGAGTGAGCAGTTCTTC.